The 18 T cell receptor beta chains in this list originate from one sample, sequenced in a study of blood T cell repertoires in COVID-19. TCRdb's copy holds only in-frame clones and misses some; the assay was immunoSEQ multiplex PCR. The sample records about 100,000 clones, roughly 72% being singletons. Sequenced material: peripheral blood. The receptor source for this set is an older man with acute or convalescent COVID-19.

The chain employs TRBV19 and TRBJ1-2, with 8 positions matching TRBD1. V dropped 8 bases and J dropped 7; count of bases not matched to a gene: 3. The CDR3 runs to 11 residues. The germline V gene encodes CDR1 LNHDA and CDR2 SQIVND (reference sequence). The CDR3 DNA is TGTGCCAGTGGACAGGGTCCTGGCTACACCTTC. It is translated as CASGQGPGYTF.

CDR3 sequence (DNA): TGTGCCAGCAGCAAAGGGGCGCGGCGGGAGATGGCCTACGAGCAGTACTTC. Translated, it gives CASSKGARREMAYEQYF. The rearrangement links TRBV21-1 to TRBJ2-7; the table's TRBD2 call for D was not verified on the DNA. TRBV21-1 is marked as a pseudogene. The CDR3 extends over 17 amino acids.

The V gene is TRBV19, the J gene TRBJ1-2, with D perhaps TRBD1 (6 bases). The CDR3 covers 17 residues. Germline assignment: CDR1 LNHDA and CDR2 SQIVND (reference sequence). Trimming shortened V by 3 bases and J by 0 bases, and 17 bases separated the two germline ends. CDR3 in DNA: TGTGCCAGTAGTATCTACCCCGGGGGGGCAGCTAACTATGGCTACACCTTC. It specifies CASSIYPGGAANYGYTF.

CDR3 coding DNA: TGTGCCTGGGGCACCGGGACTAGCGGGAGGGGTGCAGATACGCAGTATTTT. Translating gives CAWGTGTSGRGADTQYF. V is TRBV30 and J is TRBJ2-3; 16 bases line up with TRBD2. V shed 5 bases, J shed 4 bases, and the junction held 9 bases outside the gene matches. The CDR3 spans 17 residues. Germline V CDR1 and CDR2: GTSNPN, SVGIG (reference sequence).

For this clone: The same CDR3 is also encoded by other DNA sequences in this sample. The V call is TRBV28, the J call TRBJ1-6; D gene uncertain. V was shortened by 3 bases and J by 5 bases, with 11 bases between the two germline ends. This CDR3 spans 15 amino acids. Germline CDR1 reads MDHEN; CDR2 reads SYDVKM. The CDR3 nucleotides are TGTGCCAGCAGTTTGAGTGGGAGAGATAATTCACCCCTCCACTTT. Its translation is CASSLSGRDNSPLHF.

The chain has TRBV10-2 and TRBJ1-4; a possible D gene is TRBD1 (5 bases). Germline lookup yields CDR1 WSHSY and CDR2 SAAADI. The CDR3 consists of 15 residues. Trimming left V 0 bases short and J 5 bases short, with 10 bases between. The DNA of the CDR3 is TGCGCCAGCAGTGAGTCGGCGGGGGTCAATGAAAAACTGTTTTTT. Translating gives CASSESAGVNEKLFF.

CDR3: CASSQDPRGGELFF. CDR3 nucleotide sequence: TGCGCCAGCAGCCAAGATCCGAGAGGCGGGGAGCTGTTTTTT. The chain combines TRBV4-3 with TRBJ2-2; D gene ambiguous. This CDR3 is 14 amino acids long. From germline, CDR1 is LGHNA and CDR2 YSLEER. Trimming shortened V by 0 bases and J by 7 bases, and 9 bases separated the two germline ends.

There are a few counts of this clone. The rearrangement joins TRBV27 to TRBJ2-3; D unresolved. V lost 5 bases and J 2 bases, leaving 8 bases between the germline ends. Germline loops: CDR1 MNHEY, CDR2 SMNVEV (reference sequence). This CDR3 has 13 amino acids. CDR3 loop: CASSLTYTDTQYF. The CDR3 nucleotides are TGTGCCAGCAGTCTCACCTACACAGATACGCAGTATTTT.

This clone was detected only a few times. The chain employs TRBV10-3 and TRBJ2-2; 9 bases align to TRBD2. CDR3 length equals 17 residues. V shed 0 bases and J 6 bases; nucleotides not matched to a gene: 8. Looked up from germline, CDR1 is ENHRY and CDR2 is SYGVKD. CDR3 DNA: TGTGCCATCAGTGAGTCAATAGCGGGAGCGAGCCCCGGGGAGCTGTTTTTT. Protein sequence: CAISESIAGASPGELFF.

This sequence joins TRBV28 and TRBJ1-2; 9 nucleotides line up with TRBD1. CDR1 is MDHEN and CDR2 is SYDVKM in the germline V gene. The CDR3 length is 16 residues. With V trimmed by 7 bases and J by 0 bases, 9 bases remained unmatched. Written as DNA, the CDR3 is TGTGCCAGCATCACCGGACAGGGGAACCCTAACTATGGCTACACCTTC. Protein product: CASITGQGNPNYGYTF.

The V gene is TRBV6-5, the J gene TRBJ1-1; 7 bases map to TRBD1. Germline lookup yields CDR1 MNHEY and CDR2 SVGAGI. This CDR3 is 14 amino acids long. V lost 8 bases and J lost 1; bases outside the gene matches: 7. CDR3 in amino acids: CASQGWDRNTEAFF. CDR3 nucleotides: TGTGCCAGCCAAGGATGGGACAGGAACACTGAAGCTTTCTTT.

The V and J genes are TRBV30 and TRBJ2-5; unclear D gene. Between the trimmed V and J ends, which lost 0 bases and 0 bases, there was a span of 5 bases. Germline V gene lookup returns CDR1 GTSNPN and CDR2 SVGIG (reference sequence). The CDR3 contains 13 residues. CDR3 sequence reads: CAWSVANQETQYF. The DNA of the CDR3 is TGTGCCTGGAGTGTAGCCAACCAAGAGACCCAGTACTTC.

This clone has a handful of counts. This sequence joins TRBV28 and TRBJ1-4; 9 bases are a match to TRBD1. J was trimmed by 8 bases and V by 7 bases; bases with no gene match: 8. Germline CDR1 reads MDHEN; CDR2 reads SYDVKM. The CDR3 has 14 amino acids. The CDR3 DNA is TGTGCCAGCACTTCACAGGGACAGGGAGAAAAACTGTTTTTT. Translated: CASTSQGQGEKLFF.

This clone showed up just a few times. This rearrangement joins TRBV21-1 to TRBJ1-4. TRBV21-1 is a listed pseudogene. The CDR3 extends over 13 amino acids. CDR3 DNA sequence: TGTGCCAGCAGCCGGTTAGCTAATGAAAAACTGTTTTTT. Amino acids: CASSRLANEKLFF.

V and J are TRBV27 and TRBJ1-3; D gene ambiguous. Per the germline V gene, CDR1 is MNHEY and CDR2 is SMNVEV (reference sequence). V lost 6 bases and J 0 bases, leaving 6 bases between the germline ends. The CDR3 sequence is 13 residues long. The CDR3: CASRSLSGNTIYF. The CDR3 coding sequence is TGTGCCAGCAGATCTCTCTCTGGAAACACCATATATTTT.

This clone was observed a handful of times. V usage is TRBV10-3 and J usage is TRBJ2-7; 10 bases fit TRBD1. The CDR3 is 15 residues long. The V gene's germline CDR1 is ENHRY and CDR2 SYGVKD. Losses at the gene ends were 4 bases for V and 2 bases for J; bases not matched to a gene: 5. The CDR3 nucleotides are TGTGCCATCAGTGCATCCGGGACAGGGGCCTACGAGCAGTACTTC. Residues: CAISASGTGAYEQYF.

The J gene is TRBJ1-5, the V gene TRBV6-5; 10 bases are shared with TRBD1. In germline, CDR1 is MNHEY, CDR2 SVGAGI. The CDR3 is 15 amino acids. V lost 5 bases to trimming and J lost 6 bases; unmatched junction nucleotides: 7. The CDR3 region is CASSTGTGVSQPQHF. The CDR3 DNA reads as TGTGCCAGCAGTACCGGGACAGGGGTCAGTCAGCCCCAGCATTTT.

The V call is TRBV28, the J call TRBJ1-3, with 7 bases lining up with TRBD1. This CDR3 has 15 residues. Germline-derived CDR1 and CDR2 are MDHEN and SYDVKM. V was clipped by 6 bases and J by 4 bases; unmatched bases: 9. CDR3 loop: CASSPTGNIGNTIYF. DNA of the CDR3: TGTGCCAGCAGCCCGACAGGGAATATCGGAAACACCATATATTTT.